This T cell receptor (beta chain) was sequenced for a study of OX40 agonist ivuxolimab in advanced cancers. Study context: Head and neck, renal cell, melanoma or hepatocellular carcinoma were the cancers that dose-escalation patients had.

Study outcomes and limitations: Expanded clones were, on average, more numerous in CD8+ T cells than in CD4+. Partial responders at 0.1-3.0 mg/kg showed near-lowest clonal expansion.

The assay was immunoSEQ multiplex PCR, and TCRdb's table has in-frame clones only and misses some. The sample holds about 79,000 clones, 91% seen once. Germline CDR1 LNHDA, CDR2 SQIVND (reference sequence). Trimming at V came to 2 bases and at J to 3 bases, leaving 4 bases not matched to a gene. CDR3 size: 15 residues. The timepoints at which blood was sampled were baseline, cycle 4 day 1, and cycle 7 day 1. In the case of this clone: The antigen remains undetermined.

The sample here was CD4+ or CD8+ T cells sorted from blood, taken in a trial of the OX40 agonist ivuxolimab. The receptor was derived from an adult with an advanced solid tumor such as melanoma, head and neck, liver or kidney cancer. The chain recombines TRBV19 with TRBJ1-1; 9 nucleotides align to TRBD1. The CDR3 is CASSIRDRVHTEAFF. Here the CDR3 DNA reads TGTGCCAGTAGTATACGGGACAGGGTGCACACTGAAGCTTTCTTT.